This TCR beta chain derives from a study of early T cells in non-severe SARS-CoV-2 infection. Overall study: Chains were not paired, and sequencing was done on bulk RNA from unsorted whole blood.

Trimming shortened V by 5 bases and J by 15 bases, and 23 bases separated the two germline ends. The germline V gene encodes CDR1 MDHEN and CDR2 SYDVKM. The CDR3 totals 14 residues. The TCR library protocol was used to attach unique molecular identifiers. These identifiers were attached to individual cDNA molecules. TCRdb re-analysed the 5' RACE reads in MiXCR, keeping a single row per CDR3 protein. Among approximately 100,000 distinct CDR3 sequences listed, around 16% were seen once. This clonotype was obtained from an adult who was a healthcare worker with PCR-confirmed SARS-CoV-2 infection or an uninfected control (not recorded which). The sample was whole blood. The chain has TRBV28 and TRBJ1-5, with a tentative D call TRBD1 (6 bases). The CDR3 DNA sequence: TGTGCCAGCAGTAACACCGGGGGGGCAGTAATGTCGCATTTT. It yields the protein CASSNTGGAVMSHF.